The next 22 T cell receptor beta chains were all read from a single sample in a study of blood T cell repertoires in COVID-19. Measured with immunoSEQ multiplex PCR; TCRdb has only the in-frame clones, and not every one. The sample yields approximately 240,000 clones, less than 85% seen once. Sequenced input: peripheral blood. Source of these receptors: an elderly woman with active or convalescent COVID-19.

This rearrangement joins TRBV6-1 to TRBJ1-5; D is uncertain. Germline V gives CDR1 MNHNS, CDR2 SASEGT. The CDR3 consists of 19 residues. With 1 base removed from V and 0 bases from J, the gap between germline ends came to 19 bases. CDR3 coding DNA: TGTGCCAGCAGTGAAGTTATAACGAAATTGGTACATAGCAATCAGCCCCAGCATTTT. As protein: CASSEVITKLVHSNQPQHF.

A few counts support this clone. The J gene is TRBJ1-5, the V gene TRBV30; a possible D gene is TRBD1 (5 bases). Germline V gene lookup returns CDR1 GTSNPN and CDR2 SVGIG (reference sequence). Trimming removed 0 bases from V and 6 bases from J, with 9 bases in between. The CDR3 spans 13 residues. CDR3 DNA: TGTGCCTGGAGTGTGGGGCGCCCTCAGCCCCAGCATTTT. Protein sequence: CAWSVGRPQPQHF.

Only a few counts were recorded for this clone. The chain carries TRBV28 and TRBJ1-5; D is possibly TRBD1 (5 bases). The germline V gene has CDR1 MDHEN and CDR2 SYDVKM. CDR3 length: 15 amino acids. V dropped 3 bases and J dropped 1 base, with 10 bases sitting between them. The chain's CDR3 is CASSFAGPSNQPQHF. The CDR3 region has the DNA TGTGCCAGCAGTTTCGCGGGGCCCAGCAATCAGCCCCAGCATTTT. The full variable domain, completed using reference TRBV28 and TRBJ1-5, is DVKVTQSSRYLVKRTGEKVFLECVQDMDHENMFWYRQDPGLGLRLIYFSYDVKMKEKGDIPEGYSVSREKKERFSLILESASTNQTSMYLCASSFAGPSNQPQHFGDGTRLSIL.

The chain couples TRBV3-1 (or the pseudogene TRBV3-2) to TRBJ2-1, with D perhaps matching TRBD1 (5 bases). With 4 bases removed from V and 5 bases from J, the gap between germline ends came to 9 bases. Looked up from germline, CDR1 is LGHDT and CDR2 is YNNKEL (reference sequence). This CDR3 has 13 residues. CDR3 nucleotide sequence: TGTGCCAGCAGCCCCCCGACAGACAATGAGCAGTTCTTC. Its translation: CASSPPTDNEQFF.

The chain links TRBV27 to TRBJ1-5, with TRBD1 matching 8 bases. V shed 8 bases, J shed 6 bases, and the junction held 12 bases outside the gene matches. The CDR3 consists of 15 residues. CDR1 and CDR2 (germline): MNHEY, SMNVEV (reference sequence). The CDR3 loop reads CASGKQGDGVQPQHF. CDR3 sequence (DNA): TGTGCCAGCGGAAAACAGGGGGACGGGGTTCAGCCCCAGCATTTT.

J is TRBJ2-7 and V is TRBV7-2, with 7 bases identical to TRBD1. J gave up 2 bases and V 1 base, and 5 bases lay outside the gene matches. The CDR3 contains 15 residues. Germline values: CDR1 SGHTA, CDR2 FQGNSA. CDR3 bases: TGTGCCAGCAGCTTAGACCCTACAGGGGCCTACGAGCAGTACTTC. Protein: CASSLDPTGAYEQYF.

This clone was seen a handful of times. The J gene is TRBJ1-1, the V gene TRBV25-1; possibly TRBD1 for D (6 bases). Deletions cut 8 bases from V and 1 base from J, with 8 bases between. Germline V lookup: CDR1 MGHDK, CDR2 SYGVNS. This CDR3 contains 12 residues. The CDR3, as DNA: TGTGCCAGCGCACAGGGGAACACTGAAGCTTTCTTT. This encodes CASAQGNTEAFF.

The chain uses TRBV5-1 and TRBJ2-5; no reliable D call. Germline CDR1 SGHRS, CDR2 YFSETQ. This CDR3 is 13 amino acids long. Trimming removed 4 bases from V and 5 bases from J, with 12 bases in between. DNA of the CDR3: TGCGCCAGCAGCGAGACCTCCGGGGAGACCCAGTACTTC. Translating gives CASSETSGETQYF.

In its sample, this clone was seen a few times. The rearrangement joins TRBV30 to TRBJ1-5; no clear D. The CDR3 spans 15 residues. Trimming left V 3 bases short and J 5 bases short, with 17 bases between. Per the germline V gene, CDR1 is GTSNPN and CDR2 is SVGIG (reference sequence). Written as DNA, the CDR3 is TGTGCCTGGAGAAAGGACTCCTCCCCATATCAGCCCCAGCATTTT. This sequence encodes CAWRKDSSPYQPQHF.

Only one count was recorded for this clone. This CDR3 reads CATSRRTSGSNEQFF. For the CDR3, the DNA is TGTGCCACCAGCCGCCGGACTAGCGGAAGCAATGAGCAGTTCTTC. The V call is TRBV15, the J call TRBJ2-1; 10 nucleotides align to TRBD2. V was clipped by 5 bases and J by 6 bases; unmatched bases: 7. Germline CDR1 LNHNV, CDR2 YYDKDF (reference sequence). The CDR3 is 15 residues long.

The gene calls are TRBV2 and TRBJ1-1; tentatively, D is TRBD1 (5 bases). The CDR3 is made up of 16 amino acids. The V and J ends lost 4 bases and 3 bases respectively, with 18 bases between them. Germline values: CDR1 SNHLY, CDR2 FYNNEI. CDR3 sequence: CASSGIWGRIDTEAFF. In DNA form, the CDR3 reads TGTGCCAGCAGTGGTATCTGGGGGAGGATAGACACTGAAGCTTTCTTT. The full variable domain, rest sourced from reference TRBV2 and TRBJ1-1, is EPEVTQTPSHQVTQMGQEVILRCVPISNHLYFYWYRQILGQKVEFLVSFYNNEISEKSEIFDDQFSVERPDGSNFTLKIRSTKLEDSAMYFCASSGIWGRIDTEAFFGQGTRLTVV.

The sample holds many counts of this clone. The chain employs TRBV3-1 (or the pseudogene TRBV3-2) and TRBJ2-3; the match to TRBD2 covers 8 bases. With V trimmed by 6 bases and J by 4 bases, 9 bases remained unmatched. This CDR3 is 15 amino acids long. Looked up from germline, CDR1 is LGHDT and CDR2 is YNNKEL (reference sequence). CDR3: CASRPSGGRADTQYF. The CDR3 region has the DNA TGTGCCAGCAGACCCAGCGGGGGTCGCGCAGATACGCAGTATTTT.

The V call is TRBV20-1, the J call TRBJ1-4; D gene ambiguous. Trimming removed 3 bases at V and 8 bases at J, with 10 bases between. The CDR3 is 12 amino acids. Germline assignment: CDR1 DFQATT and CDR2 SNEGSKA (reference sequence). CDR3 nucleotides: TGCAGTGCTAGTGAGGTTGAGGAAAAACTGTTTTTT. Protein sequence: CSASEVEEKLFF.

The chain recombines TRBV3-1 (or the pseudogene TRBV3-2) with TRBJ1-3; D remains unclear. This CDR3 has 14 residues. Trimming removed 5 bases at V and 3 bases at J, with 11 bases between. Germline values: CDR1 LGHDT, CDR2 YNNKEL (reference sequence). The chain's CDR3 is CASSDAKLGNTIYF. CDR3 sequence (DNA): TGTGCCAGCAGCGATGCTAAGCTTGGAAACACCATATATTTT.

The J gene is TRBJ1-1, the V gene TRBV5-6; 7 nucleotides line up with TRBD1. Germline CDR1 and CDR2: SGHDT and YYEEEE. The V segment lost 0 bases and the J segment 4 bases; nucleotides outside the gene matches: 0. CDR3 length equals 13 residues. CDR3 sequence (DNA): TGTGCCAGCAGCTTGGACAGGGGCACTGAAGCTTTCTTT. Translated, it gives CASSLDRGTEAFF.

This sequence joins TRBV6-5 and TRBJ1-2; tentative D call: TRBD1 (6 bases). The germline V gene has CDR1 MNHEY and CDR2 SVGAGI. The CDR3 sequence is 13 residues long. V lost 5 bases, J lost 0 bases, and 7 bases lay in between. This CDR3 is CASSRTANYGYTF. CDR3 nucleotides: TGTGCCAGCAGTAGGACAGCTAACTATGGCTACACCTTC.

The V call is TRBV27, the J call TRBJ1-5; 7 bases match TRBD1. After removal of 6 bases from V and 7 bases from J, the junction contained 9 bases not matched to a gene. Germline CDR1 is MNHEY and CDR2 is SMNVEV (reference sequence). The CDR3 runs to 14 residues. The CDR3, as DNA: TGTGCCAGCAGCCAAATTCAGACAGGGCAGCCCCAGCATTTT. Protein sequence: CASSQIQTGQPQHF.

A remark on this clone: At one end, the junction sequence differs from germline, possibly due to a read error. The chain is built from TRBV28 and TRBJ1-5; 8 positions agree with TRBD1. This CDR3 contains 15 residues. Germline values: CDR1 MDHEN, CDR2 SYDVKM. The CDR3 is CVTSWATGGNQPQHF. The CDR3 bases are TGCGTAACCTCCTGGGCGACAGGGGGCAATCAGCCCCAGCATTTT. Looking up the rest from reference TRBV28 and TRBJ1-5 gives the full variable domain: DVKVTQSSRYLVKRTGEKVFLECVQDMDHENMFWYRQDPGLGLRLIYFSYDVKMKEKGDIPEGYSVSREKKERFSLILESASTNQTSMYLCVTSWATGGNQPQHFGDGTRLSIL.

The V and J genes are TRBV6-6 and TRBJ2-5; no firm D call. The CDR3 spans 14 residues. The ends were cut back, 4 bases at V and 5 bases at J, with 14 bases in the middle. CDR1 is MNHNY and CDR2 is SVGAGI in the germline V gene (reference sequence). In DNA form, the CDR3 reads TGTGCCAGCAGTTCGCCGGAGACTGGGGAGACCCAGTACTTC. Translated: CASSSPETGETQYF.

This chain joins TRBV3-1 (or the pseudogene TRBV3-2) and TRBJ1-2; TRBD1 agrees at 7 bases. This CDR3 is 13 amino acids long. With V trimmed by 2 bases and J by 5 bases, 2 bases remained unmatched. Germline CDR1 LGHDT, CDR2 YNNKEL (reference sequence). The CDR3 DNA reads as TGTGCCAGCAGCCAACAGGGGGAGTATGGCTACACCTTC. It specifies CASSQQGEYGYTF.

This clone was recorded only once. The rearrangement links TRBV3-1 (or the pseudogene TRBV3-2) to TRBJ2-3; possibly TRBD2 for D (6 bases). This CDR3 has 14 amino acids. The V gene's germline CDR1 is LGHDT and CDR2 YNNKEL (reference sequence). V dropped 5 bases and J dropped 1 base, with 10 bases sitting between them. CDR3 sequence (DNA): TGTGCCAGCAGCGGTCCTAGCGGCACAGATACGCAGTATTTT. Its translation: CASSGPSGTDTQYF.

This chain links TRBV19 with TRBJ1-4; 7 bases line up with TRBD1. Trimming at V came to 8 bases and at J to 4 bases, leaving 7 bases not matched to a gene. Germline V gives CDR1 LNHDA, CDR2 SQIVND (reference sequence). The length of the CDR3 is 14 residues. CDR3 coding DNA: TGTGCCAGTTATGACAGGGCCCGTAATGAAAAACTGTTTTTT. It is translated as CASYDRARNEKLFF.